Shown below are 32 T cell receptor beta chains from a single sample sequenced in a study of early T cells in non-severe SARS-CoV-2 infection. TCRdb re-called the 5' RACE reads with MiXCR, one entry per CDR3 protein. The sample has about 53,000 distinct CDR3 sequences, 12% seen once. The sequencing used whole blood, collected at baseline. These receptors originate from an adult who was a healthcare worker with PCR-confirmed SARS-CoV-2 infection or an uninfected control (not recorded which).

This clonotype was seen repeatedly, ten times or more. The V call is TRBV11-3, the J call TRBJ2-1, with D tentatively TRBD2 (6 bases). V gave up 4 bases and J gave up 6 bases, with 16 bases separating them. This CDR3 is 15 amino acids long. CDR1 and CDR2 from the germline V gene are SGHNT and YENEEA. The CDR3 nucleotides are TGTGCCAGCAGCTCCCGGGACTCAGCCGTCAATGAGCAGTTCTTC. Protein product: CASSSRDSAVNEQFF.

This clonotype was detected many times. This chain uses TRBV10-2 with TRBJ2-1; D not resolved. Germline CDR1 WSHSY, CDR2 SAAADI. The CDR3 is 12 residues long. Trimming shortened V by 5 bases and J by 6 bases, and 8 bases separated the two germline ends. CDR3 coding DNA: TGCGCCAGCAGTCTACGTTCCAATGAGCAGTTCTTC. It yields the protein CASSLRSNEQFF.

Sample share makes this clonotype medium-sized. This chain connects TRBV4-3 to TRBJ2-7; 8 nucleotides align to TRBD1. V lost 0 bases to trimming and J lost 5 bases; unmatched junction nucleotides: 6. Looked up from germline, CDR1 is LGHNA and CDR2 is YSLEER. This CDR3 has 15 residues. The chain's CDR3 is CASSQDPQGADEQYF. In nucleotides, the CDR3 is TGCGCCAGCAGCCAAGATCCGCAGGGGGCGGACGAGCAGTACTTC.

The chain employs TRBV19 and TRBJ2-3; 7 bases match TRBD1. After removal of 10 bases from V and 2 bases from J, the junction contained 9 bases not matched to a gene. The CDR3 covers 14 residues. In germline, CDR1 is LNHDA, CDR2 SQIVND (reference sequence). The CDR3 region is CATGQDSITDTQYF. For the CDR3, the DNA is TGTGCCACCGGACAGGACAGTATCACAGATACGCAGTATTTT. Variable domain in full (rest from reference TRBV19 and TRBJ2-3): DGGITQSPKYLFRKEGQNVTLSCEQNLNHDAMYWYRQDPGQGLRLIYYSQIVNDFQKGDIAEGYSVSREKKESFPLTVTSAQKNPTAFYLCATGQDSITDTQYFGPGTRLTVL.

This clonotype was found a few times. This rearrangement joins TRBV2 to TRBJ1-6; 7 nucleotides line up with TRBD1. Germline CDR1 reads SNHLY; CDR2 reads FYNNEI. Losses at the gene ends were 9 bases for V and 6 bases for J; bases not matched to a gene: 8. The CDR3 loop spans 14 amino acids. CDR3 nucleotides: TGTGCCAGTGGTATGGACAGGACTAATTCACCCCTCCACTTT. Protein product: CASGMDRTNSPLHF.

As DNA, the CDR3 is TGTGCCAGCAGCCAGAGGGGCGGACGGATCTCCTACGAGCAGTACTTC. Translation gives CASSQRGGRISYEQYF. This rearrangement joins TRBV7-8 to TRBJ2-7; D possibly uses TRBD1 or TRBD2 (5 bases each). This CDR3 is built from 16 residues. CDR1 is SGHVS and CDR2 is FQNEAQ in the germline V gene. With 5 bases removed from V and 0 bases from J, the gap between germline ends came to 17 bases.

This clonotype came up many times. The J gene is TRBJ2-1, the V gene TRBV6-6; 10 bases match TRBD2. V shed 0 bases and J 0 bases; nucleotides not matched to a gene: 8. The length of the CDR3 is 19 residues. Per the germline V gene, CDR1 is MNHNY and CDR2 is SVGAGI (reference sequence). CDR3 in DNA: TGTGCCAGCAGTTACTCGAAAACGGCTAGCGGGAGCTCCTACAATGAGCAGTTCTTC. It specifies CASSYSKTASGSSYNEQFF.

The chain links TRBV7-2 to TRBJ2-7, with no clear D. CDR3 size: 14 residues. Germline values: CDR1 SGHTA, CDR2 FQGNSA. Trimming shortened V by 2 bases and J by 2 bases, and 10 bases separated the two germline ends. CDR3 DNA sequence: TGTGCCAGCAGCTTAATGGCGCCGGCCTACGAGCAGTACTTC. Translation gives CASSLMAPAYEQYF. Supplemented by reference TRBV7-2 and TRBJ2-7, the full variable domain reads GAGVSQSPSNKVTEKGKDVELRCDPISGHTALYWYRQSLGQGLEFLIYFQGNSAPDKSGLPSDRFSAERTGGSVSTLTIQRTQQEDSAVYLCASSLMAPAYEQYFGPGTRLTVT.

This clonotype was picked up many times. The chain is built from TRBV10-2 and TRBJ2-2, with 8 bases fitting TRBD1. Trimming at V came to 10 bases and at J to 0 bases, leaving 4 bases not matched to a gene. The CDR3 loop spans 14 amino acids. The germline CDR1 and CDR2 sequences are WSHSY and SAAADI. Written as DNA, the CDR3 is TGCGCCATCACGGACAGGGCGAACACCGGGGAGCTGTTTTTT. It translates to CAITDRANTGELFF.

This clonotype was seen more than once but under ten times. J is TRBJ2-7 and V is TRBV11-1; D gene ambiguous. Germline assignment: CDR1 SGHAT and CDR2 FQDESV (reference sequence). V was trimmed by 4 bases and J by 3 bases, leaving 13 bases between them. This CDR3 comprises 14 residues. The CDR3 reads CASSYDPGIYEQYF. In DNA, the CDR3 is TGTGCCAGCAGCTACGACCCGGGCATCTACGAGCAGTACTTC.

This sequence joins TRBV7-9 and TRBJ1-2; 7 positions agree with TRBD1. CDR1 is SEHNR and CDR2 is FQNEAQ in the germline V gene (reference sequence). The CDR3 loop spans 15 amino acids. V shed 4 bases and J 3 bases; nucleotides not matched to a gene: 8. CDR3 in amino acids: CASSYEGQLYYGYTF. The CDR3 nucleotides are TGTGCCAGCAGCTACGAGGGACAGCTATACTATGGCTACACCTTC.

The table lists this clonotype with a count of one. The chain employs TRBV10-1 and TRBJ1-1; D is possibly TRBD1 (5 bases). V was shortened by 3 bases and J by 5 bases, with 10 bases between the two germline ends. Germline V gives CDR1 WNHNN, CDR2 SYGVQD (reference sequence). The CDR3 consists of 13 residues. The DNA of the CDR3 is TGCGCCAGCAGTGACGGGGGACCTACTGAAGCTTTCTTT. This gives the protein CASSDGGPTEAFF.

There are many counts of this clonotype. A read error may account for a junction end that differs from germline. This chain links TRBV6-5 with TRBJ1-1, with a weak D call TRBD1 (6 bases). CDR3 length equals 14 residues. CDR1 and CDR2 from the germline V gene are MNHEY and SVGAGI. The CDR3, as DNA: TGTGCCAGCAGTGACTCGACAGGACGCACTGAAGCTTTCTTT. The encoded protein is CASSDSTGRTEAFF.

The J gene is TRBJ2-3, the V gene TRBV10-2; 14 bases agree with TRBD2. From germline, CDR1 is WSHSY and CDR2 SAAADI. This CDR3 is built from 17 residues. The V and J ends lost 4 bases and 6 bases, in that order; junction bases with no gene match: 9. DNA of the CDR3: TGCGCCAGCAGTGTGGGACTAGCGGGAGTCCCCCTTGATACGCAGTATTTT. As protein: CASSVGLAGVPLDTQYF.

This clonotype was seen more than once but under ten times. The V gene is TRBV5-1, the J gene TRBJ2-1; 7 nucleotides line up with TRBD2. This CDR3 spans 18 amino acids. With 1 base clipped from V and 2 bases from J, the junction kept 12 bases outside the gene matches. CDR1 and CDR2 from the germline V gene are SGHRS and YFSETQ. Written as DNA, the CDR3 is TGCGCCAGCAGCTTGTTTGGGACTACTCAAAGGACCTACAATGAGCAGTTCTTC. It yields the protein CASSLFGTTQRTYNEQFF.

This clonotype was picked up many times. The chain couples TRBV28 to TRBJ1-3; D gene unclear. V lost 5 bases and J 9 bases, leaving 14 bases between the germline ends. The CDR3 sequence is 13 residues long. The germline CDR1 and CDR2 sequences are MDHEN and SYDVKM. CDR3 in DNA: TGTGCCAGCAGTCCTATAGGCACTCGCACCATATATTTT. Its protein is CASSPIGTRTIYF. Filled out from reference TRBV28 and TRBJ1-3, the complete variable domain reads DVKVTQSSRYLVKRTGEKVFLECVQDMDHENMFWYRQDPGLGLRLIYFSYDVKMKEKGDIPEGYSVSREKKERFSLILESASTNQTSMYLCASSPIGTRTIYFGEGSWLTVV.

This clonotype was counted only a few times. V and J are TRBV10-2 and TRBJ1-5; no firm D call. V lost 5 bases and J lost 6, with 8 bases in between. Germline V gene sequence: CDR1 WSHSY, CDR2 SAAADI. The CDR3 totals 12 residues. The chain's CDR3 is CASSNEVQPQHF. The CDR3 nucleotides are TGCGCCAGCAGTAATGAAGTTCAGCCCCAGCATTTT.

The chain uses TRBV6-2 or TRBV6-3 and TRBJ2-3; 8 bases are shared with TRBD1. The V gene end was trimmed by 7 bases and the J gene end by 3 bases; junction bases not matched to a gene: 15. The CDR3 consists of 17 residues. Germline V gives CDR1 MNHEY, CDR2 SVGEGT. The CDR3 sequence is CASTPRRRTGMTDTQYF. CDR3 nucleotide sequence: TGTGCCAGCACGCCTAGGCGGCGGACAGGGATGACAGATACGCAGTATTTT.

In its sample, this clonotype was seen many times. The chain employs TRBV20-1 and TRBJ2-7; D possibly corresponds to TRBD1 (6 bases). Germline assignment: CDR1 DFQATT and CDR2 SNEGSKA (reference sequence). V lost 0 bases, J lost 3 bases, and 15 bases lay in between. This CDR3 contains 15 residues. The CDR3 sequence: CSARDFRGSYYEQYF. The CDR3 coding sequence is TGCAGTGCTAGAGATTTTAGGGGGAGCTACTACGAGCAGTACTTC.

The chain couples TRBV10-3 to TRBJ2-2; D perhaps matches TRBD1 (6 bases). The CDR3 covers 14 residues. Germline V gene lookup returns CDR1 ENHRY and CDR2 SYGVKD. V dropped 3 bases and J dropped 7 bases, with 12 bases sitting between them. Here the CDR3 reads CAISESGAGGELFF. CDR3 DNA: TGTGCCATCAGTGAATCAGGGGCCGGCGGGGAGCTGTTTTTT.

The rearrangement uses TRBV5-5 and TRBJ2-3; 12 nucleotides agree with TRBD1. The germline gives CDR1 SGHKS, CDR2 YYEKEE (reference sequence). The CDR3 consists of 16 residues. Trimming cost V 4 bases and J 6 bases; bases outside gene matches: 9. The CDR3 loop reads CASSLGTGGRFDTQYF. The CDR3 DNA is TGTGCCAGCAGCCTCGGGACAGGGGGCCGTTTCGATACGCAGTATTTT.

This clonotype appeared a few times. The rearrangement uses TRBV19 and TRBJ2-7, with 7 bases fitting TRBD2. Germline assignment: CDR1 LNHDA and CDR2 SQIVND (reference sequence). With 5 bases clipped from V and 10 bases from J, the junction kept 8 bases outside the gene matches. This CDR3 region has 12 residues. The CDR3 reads CASSGGTSVQYF. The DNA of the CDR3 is TGTGCCAGTAGTGGCGGCACTAGCGTTCAGTACTTC.

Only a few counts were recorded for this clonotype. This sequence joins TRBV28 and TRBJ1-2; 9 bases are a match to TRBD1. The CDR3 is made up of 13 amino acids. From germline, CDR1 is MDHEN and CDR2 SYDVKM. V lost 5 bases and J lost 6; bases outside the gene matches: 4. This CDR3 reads CASSPQGADGYTF. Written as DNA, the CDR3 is TGTGCCAGCAGTCCACAGGGGGCGGATGGCTACACCTTC.

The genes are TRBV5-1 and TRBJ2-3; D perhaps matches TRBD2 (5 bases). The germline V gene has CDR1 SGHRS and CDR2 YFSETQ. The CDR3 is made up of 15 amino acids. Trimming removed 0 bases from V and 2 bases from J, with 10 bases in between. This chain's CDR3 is CASSLEGGPTDTQYF. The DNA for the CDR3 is TGCGCCAGCAGCTTGGAAGGCGGGCCCACAGATACGCAGTATTTT.

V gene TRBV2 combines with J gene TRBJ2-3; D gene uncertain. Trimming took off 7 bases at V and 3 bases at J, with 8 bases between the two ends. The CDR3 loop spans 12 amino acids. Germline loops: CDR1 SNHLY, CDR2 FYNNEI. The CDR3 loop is CASIRGTDTQYF. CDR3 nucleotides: TGTGCCAGCATTAGAGGAACAGATACGCAGTATTTT. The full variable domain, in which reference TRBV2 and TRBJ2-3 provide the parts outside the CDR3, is EPEVTQTPSHQVTQMGQEVILRCVPISNHLYFYWYRQILGQKVEFLVSFYNNEISEKSEIFDDQFSVERPDGSNFTLKIRSTKLEDSAMYFCASIRGTDTQYFGPGTRLTVL.

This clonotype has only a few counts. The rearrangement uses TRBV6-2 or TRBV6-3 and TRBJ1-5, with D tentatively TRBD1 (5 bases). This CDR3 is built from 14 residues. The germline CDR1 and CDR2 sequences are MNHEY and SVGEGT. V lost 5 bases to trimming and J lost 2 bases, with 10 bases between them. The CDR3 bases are TGTGCCAGCAGTACCCGGGGGGGCAATCAGCCCCAGCATTTT. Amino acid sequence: CASSTRGGNQPQHF.

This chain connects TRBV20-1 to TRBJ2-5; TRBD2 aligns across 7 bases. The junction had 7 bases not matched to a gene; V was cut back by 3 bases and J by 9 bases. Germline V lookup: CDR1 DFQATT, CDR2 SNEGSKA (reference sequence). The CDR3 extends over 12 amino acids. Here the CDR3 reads CSARSPREAQYF. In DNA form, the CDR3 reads TGCAGTGCTAGGTCTCCCCGGGAGGCCCAGTACTTC.

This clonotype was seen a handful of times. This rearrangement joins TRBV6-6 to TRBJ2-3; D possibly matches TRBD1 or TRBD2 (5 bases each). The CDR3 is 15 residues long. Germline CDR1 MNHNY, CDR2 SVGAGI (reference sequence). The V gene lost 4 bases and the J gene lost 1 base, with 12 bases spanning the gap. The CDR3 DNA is TGTGCCAGCAGTTCGTCCCGGGACGGCACAGATACGCAGTATTTT. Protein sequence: CASSSSRDGTDTQYF.

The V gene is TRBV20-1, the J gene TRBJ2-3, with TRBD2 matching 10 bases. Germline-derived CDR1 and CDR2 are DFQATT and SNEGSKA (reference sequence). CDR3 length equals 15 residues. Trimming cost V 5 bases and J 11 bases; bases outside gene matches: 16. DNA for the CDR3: TGCAGTGCTTCCCTCGGACTAGCGGTCGCCGTGGGGCAGTATTTT. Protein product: CSASLGLAVAVGQYF.

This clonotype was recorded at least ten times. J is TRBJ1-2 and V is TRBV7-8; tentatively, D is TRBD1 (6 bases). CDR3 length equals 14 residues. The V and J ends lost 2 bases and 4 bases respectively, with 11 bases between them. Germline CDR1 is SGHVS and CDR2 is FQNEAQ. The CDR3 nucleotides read TGTGCCAGCAGCTTACGGGACAAACTCTATGGCTACACCTTC. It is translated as CASSLRDKLYGYTF.

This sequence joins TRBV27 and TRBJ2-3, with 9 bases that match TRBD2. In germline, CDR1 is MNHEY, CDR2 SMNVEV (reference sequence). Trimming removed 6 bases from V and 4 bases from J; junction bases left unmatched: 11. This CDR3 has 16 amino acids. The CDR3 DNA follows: TGTGCCAGCAGGCCAATAGCGGGAGTTTCAGCAGATACGCAGTATTTT. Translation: CASRPIAGVSADTQYF.

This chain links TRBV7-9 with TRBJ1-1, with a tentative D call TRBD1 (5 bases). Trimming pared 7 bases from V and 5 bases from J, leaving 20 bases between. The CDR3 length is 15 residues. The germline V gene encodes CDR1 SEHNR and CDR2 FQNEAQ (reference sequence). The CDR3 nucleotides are TGTGCCAGCATCCCAGTCGGGGGAGAGAGTACTGAAGCTTTCTTT. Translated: CASIPVGGESTEAFF.